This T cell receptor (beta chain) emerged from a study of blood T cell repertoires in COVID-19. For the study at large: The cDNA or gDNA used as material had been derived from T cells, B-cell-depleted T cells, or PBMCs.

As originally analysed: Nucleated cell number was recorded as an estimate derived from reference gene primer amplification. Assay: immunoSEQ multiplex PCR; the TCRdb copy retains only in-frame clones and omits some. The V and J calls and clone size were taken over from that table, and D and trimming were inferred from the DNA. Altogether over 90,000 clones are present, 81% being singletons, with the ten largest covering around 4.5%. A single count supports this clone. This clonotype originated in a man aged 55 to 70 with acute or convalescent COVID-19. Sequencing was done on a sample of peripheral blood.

The CDR3 nucleotides read TGCGCCAGCAGCCCAGTTGCGGACTACAATGAGCAGTTCTTC. Translated, it gives CASSPVADYNEQFF. The rearrangement uses TRBV4-3 and TRBJ2-1; no definite D call. The V gene lost 4 bases and the J gene lost 3 bases, with 10 bases spanning the gap. The CDR3 has 14 residues. Germline assignment: CDR1 LGHNA and CDR2 YSLEER.